This TCR beta chain was observed in a study of human versus mouse CDR3 diversity and MHC coevolution. The wider study: Reportedly, immunoSEQ detects one in 200,000 T cells with minimized PCR bias. Samples had between about 5.5 x 10^6 and 1.7 x 10^7 valid reads. Study conclusions and caveats: Mice had fewer CDR3 deletions and insertions than humans on average.

Only in-frame clones appear in the TCRdb table, and some are missing; sequencing was by immunoSEQ multiplex PCR. The sample lists just under 60,000 clones, just under 95% occurring once. Naive CD4 T cells were sorted as CD45RO-negative, CD62L-positive. This clone was found once. What it recognizes is unknown. Germline V gene lookup returns CDR1 SGHDT and CDR2 YYEEEE. The V segment lost 2 bases and the J segment 7 bases; nucleotides outside the gene matches: 5. The CDR3 consists of 15 residues. The clonotype was recovered from a person between 55 and 69 years old in good health. The rearrangement links TRBV5-6 to TRBJ2-1; 11 bases are shared with TRBD2. The sequencing sample was made of naive CD4+ T cells from blood. Subset here: CD45RO-negative CD62L-positive naive CD4 T cells. This CDR3 is CASSFYSGRANEQFF. The CDR3 DNA is TGTGCCAGCAGCTTCTATAGCGGGAGGGCTAATGAGCAGTTCTTC.